This TCR beta chain appears in the sequencing data of a study of blood T cell repertoires in COVID-19. Sequencing was performed with immunoSEQ multiplex PCR; in TCRdb, only in-frame clones are kept and a portion is missing. The sample holds 150,000 to 190,000 clones, around 80% seen once. This clone was picked up one time. J was trimmed by 3 bases and V by 1 base; bases with no gene match: 3. Germline V gene lookup returns CDR1 LGHDT and CDR2 YNNKEL (reference sequence). This CDR3 is built from 15 residues. V usage is TRBV3-1 (or the pseudogene TRBV3-2) and J usage is TRBJ2-7; 10 nucleotides match TRBD2. The sequence came from a man aged 45-60 years who had recovered from COVID-19. Input material: PBMCs or T cells enriched from blood (not recorded which). DNA of the CDR3: TGTGCCAGCAGCCAAGTAGCGGGGGGCAACTACGAGCAGTACTTC. It encodes CASSQVAGGNYEQYF.